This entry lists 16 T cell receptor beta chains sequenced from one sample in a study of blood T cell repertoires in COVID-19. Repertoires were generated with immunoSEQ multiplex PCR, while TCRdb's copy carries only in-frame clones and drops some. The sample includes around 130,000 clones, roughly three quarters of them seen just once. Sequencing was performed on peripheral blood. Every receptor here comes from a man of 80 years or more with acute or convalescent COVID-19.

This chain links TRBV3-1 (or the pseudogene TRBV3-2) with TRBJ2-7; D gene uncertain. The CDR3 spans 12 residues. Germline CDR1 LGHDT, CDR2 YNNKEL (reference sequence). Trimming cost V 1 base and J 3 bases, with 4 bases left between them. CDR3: CASSQADYEQYF. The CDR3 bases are TGTGCCAGCAGCCAAGCAGACTACGAGCAGTACTTC.

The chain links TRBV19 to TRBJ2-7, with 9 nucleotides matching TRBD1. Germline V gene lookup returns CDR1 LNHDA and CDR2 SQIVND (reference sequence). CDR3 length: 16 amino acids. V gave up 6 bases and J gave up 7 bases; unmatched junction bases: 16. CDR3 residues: CASSLLPGQGMREQYF. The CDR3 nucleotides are TGTGCCAGTAGCCTCCTGCCGGGACAGGGAATGAGAGAGCAGTACTTC.

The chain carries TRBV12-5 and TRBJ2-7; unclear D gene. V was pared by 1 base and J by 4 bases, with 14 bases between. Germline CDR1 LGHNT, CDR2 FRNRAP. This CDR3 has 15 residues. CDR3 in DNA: TGTGCTAGTGGTTTGGGGGCACCTCCTCTGTACGAGCAGTACTTC. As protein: CASGLGAPPLYEQYF.

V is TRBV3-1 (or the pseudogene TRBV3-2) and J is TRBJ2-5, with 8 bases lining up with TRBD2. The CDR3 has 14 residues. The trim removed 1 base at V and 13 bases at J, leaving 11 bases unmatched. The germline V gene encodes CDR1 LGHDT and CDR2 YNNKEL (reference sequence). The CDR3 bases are TGTGCCAGCAGCCAAGTCGTAGGACTAGCCTCCCCGTACTTC. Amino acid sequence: CASSQVVGLASPYF.

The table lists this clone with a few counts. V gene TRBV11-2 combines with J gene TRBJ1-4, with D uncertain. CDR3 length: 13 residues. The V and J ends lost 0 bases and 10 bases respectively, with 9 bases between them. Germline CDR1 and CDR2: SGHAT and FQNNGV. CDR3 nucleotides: TGTGCCAGCAGCTTAGAAGGAGGTGGAAAACTGTTTTTT. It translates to CASSLEGGGKLFF.

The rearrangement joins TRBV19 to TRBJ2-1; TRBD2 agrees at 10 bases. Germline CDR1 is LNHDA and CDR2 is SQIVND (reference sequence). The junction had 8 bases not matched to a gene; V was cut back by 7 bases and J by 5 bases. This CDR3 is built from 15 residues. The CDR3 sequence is CASTIGLAVDNEQFF. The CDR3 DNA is TGTGCCAGTACCATAGGACTAGCGGTAGACAATGAGCAGTTCTTC.

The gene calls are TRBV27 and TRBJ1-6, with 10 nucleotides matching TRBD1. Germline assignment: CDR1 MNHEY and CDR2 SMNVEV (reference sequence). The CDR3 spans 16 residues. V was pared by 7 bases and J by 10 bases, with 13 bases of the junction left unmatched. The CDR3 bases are TGTGCCAGCACTTCCGGGACAGGGGCCAGATTCTCACCCCTCCACTTT. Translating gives CASTSGTGARFSPLHF.

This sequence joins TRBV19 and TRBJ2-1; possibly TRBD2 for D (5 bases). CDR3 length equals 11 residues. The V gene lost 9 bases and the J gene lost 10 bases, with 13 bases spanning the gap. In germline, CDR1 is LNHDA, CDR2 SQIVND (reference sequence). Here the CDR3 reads CASRRDFEQFF. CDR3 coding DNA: TGTGCCAGCCGACGGGATTTCGAGCAGTTCTTC.

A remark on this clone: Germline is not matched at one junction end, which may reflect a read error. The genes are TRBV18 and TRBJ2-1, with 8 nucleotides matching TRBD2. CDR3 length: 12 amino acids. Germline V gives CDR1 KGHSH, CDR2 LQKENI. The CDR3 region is CASSPREGLGVF. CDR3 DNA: TGTGCCAGCTCACCACGAGAGGGACTAGGGGTCTTC.

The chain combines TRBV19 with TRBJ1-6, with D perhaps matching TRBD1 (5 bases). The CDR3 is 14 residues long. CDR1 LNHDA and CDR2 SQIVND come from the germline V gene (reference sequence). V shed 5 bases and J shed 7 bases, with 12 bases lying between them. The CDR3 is CASSSDSSNSPLHF. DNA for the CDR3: TGTGCCAGTAGTTCAGACAGCTCAAATTCACCCCTCCACTTT. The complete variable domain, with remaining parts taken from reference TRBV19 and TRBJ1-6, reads DGGITQSPKYLFRKEGQNVTLSCEQNLNHDAMYWYRQDPGQGLRLIYYSQIVNDFQKGDIAEGYSVSREKKESFPLTVTSAQKNPTAFYLCASSSDSSNSPLHFGNGTRLTVT.

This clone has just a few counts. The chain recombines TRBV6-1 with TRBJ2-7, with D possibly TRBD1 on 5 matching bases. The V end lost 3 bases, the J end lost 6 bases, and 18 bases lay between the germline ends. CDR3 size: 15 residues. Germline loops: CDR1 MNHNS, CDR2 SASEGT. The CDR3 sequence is CASSDIWTKGLEQYF. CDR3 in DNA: TGTGCCAGCAGTGATATCTGGACAAAGGGTCTCGAGCAGTACTTC.

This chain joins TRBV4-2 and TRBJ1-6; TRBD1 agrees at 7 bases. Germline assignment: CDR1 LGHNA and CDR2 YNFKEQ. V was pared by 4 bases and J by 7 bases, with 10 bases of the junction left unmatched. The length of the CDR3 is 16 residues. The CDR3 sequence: CASSPRGPPTNSPLHF. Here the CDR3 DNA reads TGTGCCAGCAGCCCAAGGGGGCCTCCCACCAATTCACCCCTCCACTTT.

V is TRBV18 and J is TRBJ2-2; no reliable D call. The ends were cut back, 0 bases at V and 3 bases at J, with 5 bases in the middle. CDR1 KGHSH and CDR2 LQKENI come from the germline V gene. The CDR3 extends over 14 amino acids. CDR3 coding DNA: TGTGCCAGCTCACCACCTACTGACACCGGGGAGCTGTTTTTT. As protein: CASSPPTDTGELFF.

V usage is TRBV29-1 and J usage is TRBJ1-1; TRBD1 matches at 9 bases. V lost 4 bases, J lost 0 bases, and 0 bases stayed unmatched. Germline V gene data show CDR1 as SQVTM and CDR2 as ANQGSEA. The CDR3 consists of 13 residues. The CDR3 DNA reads TGCAGCGTTGGGGACAGGGTGAACACTGAAGCTTTCTTT. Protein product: CSVGDRVNTEAFF.

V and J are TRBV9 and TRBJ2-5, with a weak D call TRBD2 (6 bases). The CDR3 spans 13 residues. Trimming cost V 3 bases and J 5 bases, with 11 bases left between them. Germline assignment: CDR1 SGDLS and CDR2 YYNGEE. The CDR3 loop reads CASSGLATETQYF. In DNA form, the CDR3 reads TGTGCCAGCAGCGGCCTAGCGACCGAGACCCAGTACTTC.

CDR3 loop: CASSPAGGTGNTIYF. CDR3 bases: TGTGCCAGTAGTCCCGCCGGGGGTACAGGAAACACCATATATTTT. This rearrangement joins TRBV19 to TRBJ1-3, with D possibly being TRBD1 (5 bases). Per germline, CDR1 LNHDA and CDR2 SQIVND (reference sequence). The CDR3 runs 15 residues. Trimming left V 5 bases short and J 4 bases short, with 15 bases between. The variable domain in full, completed from reference TRBV19 and TRBJ1-3, reads DGGITQSPKYLFRKEGQNVTLSCEQNLNHDAMYWYRQDPGQGLRLIYYSQIVNDFQKGDIAEGYSVSREKKESFPLTVTSAQKNPTAFYLCASSPAGGTGNTIYFGEGSWLTVV.